Sequencing of this TCR beta chain was carried out in a study of T cells after yellow fever vaccination. Each CDR3 protein is one row after TCRdb ran MiXCR on the 5' RACE reads. The repertoire holds more than 45,000 distinct CDR3 sequences, with about 5.6% as singletons. This CDR3 is 16 amino acids long. With 5 bases clipped from V and 0 bases from J, the junction kept 7 bases outside the gene matches. CDR1 is SGHVS and CDR2 is FQNEAQ in the germline V gene. This clonotype was seen only a few times. The sample here was PBMCs, either bulk or a sorted T-cell subset (CD4+, CD8+, memory, or dextramer-sorted; not recorded which), taken on the day of the yellow fever booster vaccination. J is TRBJ1-2 and V is TRBV7-8; TRBD1 aligns across 9 bases. This TCR was recovered from a young man who received the YFV17D yellow fever vaccine. CDR3 sequence (DNA): TGTGCCAGCAGCCCAGGACAGGGGCACGCTAACTATGGCTACACCTTC. This translates into CASSPGQGHANYGYTF. The entire variable domain, with the rest obtained from reference TRBV7-8 and TRBJ1-2, is as follows: GAGVSQSPRYKVAKRGQDVALRCDPISGHVSLFWYQQALGQGPEFLTYFQNEAQLDKSGLPSDRFFAERPEGSVSTLKIQRTQQEDSAVYLCASSPGQGHANYGYTFGSGTRLTVV.